These T cell receptor beta chains were read from a single sample in a study of blood T cell repertoires in COVID-19. Some clones are missing from TCRdb's copy, which holds only in-frame ones; the method was immunoSEQ multiplex PCR. This table holds 300,000 to 450,000 clones, 80% to 90% found once. What was sequenced was PBMCs or T cells enriched from blood (not recorded which). Source of these receptors: a man aged 35 to 55 in a cohort exposed to, infected with or recovered from COVID-19 (not recorded which). CDR3s include the opening cysteine and the closing phenylalanine or tryptophan. A D gene is named only where the DNA matches it firmly. Clone size appears in some rows only: once, few, many, or a class for an expanded clone.

TRBV3-1/TRBV3-2	TRBJ2-6	.	.	TGTGCCAGCAGCCTCCTTTGGGAGAGCTCTGGGGCCAACGTCCTGACTTTC	CASSLLWESSGANVLTF
TRBV27	TRBJ2-1	.	TRBD2	TGTGCCAGTGCTAGCGGGAGCCCTCAGGGCAATGAGCAGTTCTTC	CASASGSPQGNEQFF
TRBV2	TRBJ1-5	once	.	TGTGCCAGCAGTGCTGGGCCTCCCAATCAGCCCCAGCATTTT	CASSAGPPNQPQHF
TRBV7-9	TRBJ2-7	.	.	TGTGCCAGCAGCCTAACCCAGGGGTACGAGCAGTACTTC	CASSLTQGYEQYF
TRBV11-2	TRBJ1-1	.	TRBD1	TGTGCCAGCAGCCCCCGGACAGGGAACACTGAAGCTTTCTTT	CASSPRTGNTEAFF
TRBV10-2	TRBJ2-5	few	.	TGCGCCAGCAGTGAGTCGGAGTGGGAGACCCAGTACTTC	CASSESEWETQYF
TRBV6-1	TRBJ1-6	medium-sized	.	TGTGCCAGCAGTGAAGCGGGCAGGGTTAGTTCACCCCTCCACTTT	CASSEAGRVSSPLHF
TRBV4-2	TRBJ2-2	.	TRBD2	TGTGCCAGCAGCTTTAGCGGGGCGAACACCGGGGAGCTGTTTTTT	CASSFSGANTGELFF
TRBV3-1/TRBV3-2	TRBJ1-6	.	.	TGTGCCAGCAGCCGAAACTCGGGTCTTGATTCACCCCTCCACTTT	CASSRNSGLDSPLHF
TRBV7-9	TRBJ1-3	.	.	TGTGCCAGCAGCTTTACAGGCTTGGGTAGCTCTGGAAACACCATATATTTT	CASSFTGLGSSGNTIYF
TRBV13	TRBJ1-3	once	.	TGTGCCAGCAGCTTAGGGAGTGGAAACACCATATATTTT	CASSLGSGNTIYF
TRBV19	TRBJ2-6	.	TRBD2	TGTGCCAGTAGTATAGATGGTCTAGCGGGAGCTGGGGCCAACGTCCTGACTTTC	CASSIDGLAGAGANVLTF
TRBV6-8	TRBJ1-4	once	.	TGTGCCAGCAGCCTACAGGGCATGGGTGAAAAACTGTTTTTT	CASSLQGMGEKLFF
TRBV6-5	TRBJ1-5	.	.	TGTGCCAGCAGGACAACAGGGATTCAGCCCCAGCATTTT	CASRTTGIQPQHF
TRBV6-5	TRBJ2-7	once	TRBD1	TGTGCCAGCAGTTACCAGGGGGCTCCGGATGACGAGCAGTACTTC	CASSYQGAPDDEQYF
TRBV27	TRBJ1-5	.	TRBD1	TGTGCCAGCAGTTTCCGGGACAGGGGGATTCAGCCCCAGCATTTT	CASSFRDRGIQPQHF